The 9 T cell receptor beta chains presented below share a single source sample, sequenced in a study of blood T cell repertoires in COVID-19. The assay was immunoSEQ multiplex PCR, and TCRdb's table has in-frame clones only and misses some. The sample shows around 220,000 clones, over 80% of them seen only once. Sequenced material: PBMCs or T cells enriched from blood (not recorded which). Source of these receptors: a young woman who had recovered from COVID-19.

The chain's CDR3 is CASSSSGTPGVYGYTF. DNA of the CDR3: TGTGCCAGCAGCTCCTCCGGGACACCCGGAGTCTATGGCTACACCTTC. The genes are TRBV7-8 and TRBJ1-2, with D tentatively TRBD1 (6 bases). This CDR3 has 16 amino acids. Trimming stripped 4 bases from V and 4 bases from J, with 19 bases between. Germline V gene data show CDR1 as SGHVS and CDR2 as FQNEAQ.

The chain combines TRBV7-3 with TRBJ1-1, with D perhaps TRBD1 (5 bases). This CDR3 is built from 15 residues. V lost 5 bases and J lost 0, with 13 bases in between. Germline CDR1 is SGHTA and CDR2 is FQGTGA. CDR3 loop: CASSPTGHMNTEAFF. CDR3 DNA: TGTGCCAGCAGCCCAACCGGACACATGAACACTGAAGCTTTCTTT.

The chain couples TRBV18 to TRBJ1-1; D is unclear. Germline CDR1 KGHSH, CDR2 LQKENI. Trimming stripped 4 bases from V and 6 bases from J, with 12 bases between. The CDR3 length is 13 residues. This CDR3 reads CASSLERTAEAFF. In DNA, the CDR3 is TGTGCCAGCTCACTGGAGAGAACCGCTGAAGCTTTCTTT. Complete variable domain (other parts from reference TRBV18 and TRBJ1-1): NAGVMQNPRHLVRRRGQEARLRCSPMKGHSHVYWYRQLPEEGLKFMVYLQKENIIDESGMPKERFSAEFPKEGPSILRIQQVVRGDSAAYFCASSLERTAEAFFGQGTRLTVV.

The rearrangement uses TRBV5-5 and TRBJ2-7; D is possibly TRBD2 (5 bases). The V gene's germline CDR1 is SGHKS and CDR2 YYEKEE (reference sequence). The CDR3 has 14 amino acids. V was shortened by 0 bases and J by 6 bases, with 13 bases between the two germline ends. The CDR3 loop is CASSLVPSAGEQYF. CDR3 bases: TGTGCCAGCAGCTTGGTGCCCTCCGCGGGCGAGCAGTACTTC.

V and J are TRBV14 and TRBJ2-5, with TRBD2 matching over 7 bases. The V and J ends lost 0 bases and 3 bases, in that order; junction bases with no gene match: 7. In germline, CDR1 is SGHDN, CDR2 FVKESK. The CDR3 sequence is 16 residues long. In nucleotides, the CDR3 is TGTGCCAGCAGCCAAGATTTAGGACGGGGGGAAGAGACCCAGTACTTC. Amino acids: CASSQDLGRGEETQYF. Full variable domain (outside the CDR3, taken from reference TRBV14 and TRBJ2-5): EAGVTQFPSHSVIEKGQTVTLRCDPISGHDNLYWYRRVMGKEIKFLLHFVKESKQDESGMPNNRFLAERTGGTYSTLKVQPAELEDSGVYFCASSQDLGRGEETQYFGPGTRLLVL.

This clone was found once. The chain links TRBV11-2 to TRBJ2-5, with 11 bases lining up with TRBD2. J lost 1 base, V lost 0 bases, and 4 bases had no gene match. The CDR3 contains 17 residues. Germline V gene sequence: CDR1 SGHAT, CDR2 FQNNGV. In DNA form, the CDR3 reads TGTGCCAGCAGCTTAGATCGTCTAGCGGGGGGCCAAGAGACCCAGTACTTC. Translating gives CASSLDRLAGGQETQYF. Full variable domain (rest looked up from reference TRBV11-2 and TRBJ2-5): EAGVAQSPRYKIIEKRQSVAFWCNPISGHATLYWYQQILGQGPKLLIQFQNNGVVDDSQLPKDRFSAERLKGVDSTLKIQPAKLEDSAVYLCASSLDRLAGGQETQYFGPGTRLLVL.

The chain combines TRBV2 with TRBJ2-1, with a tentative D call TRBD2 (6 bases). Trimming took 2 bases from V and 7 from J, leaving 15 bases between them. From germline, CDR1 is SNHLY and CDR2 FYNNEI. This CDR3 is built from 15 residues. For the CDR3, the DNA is TGTGCCAGCAGTGAAATTTGGGACGCGGGAAATGAGCAGTTCTTC. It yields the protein CASSEIWDAGNEQFF.

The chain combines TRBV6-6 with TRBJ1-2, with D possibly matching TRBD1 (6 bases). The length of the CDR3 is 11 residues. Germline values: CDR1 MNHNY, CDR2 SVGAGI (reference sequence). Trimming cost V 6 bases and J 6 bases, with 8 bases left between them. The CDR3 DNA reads TGTGCCAGCAGGGGGGCTGATGGCTACACCTTC. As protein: CASRGADGYTF.

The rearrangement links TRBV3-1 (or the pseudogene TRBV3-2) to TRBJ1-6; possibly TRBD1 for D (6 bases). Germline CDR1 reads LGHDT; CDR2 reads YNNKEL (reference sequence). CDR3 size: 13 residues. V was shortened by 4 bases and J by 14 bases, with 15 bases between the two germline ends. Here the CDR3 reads CASSPRDTRTLHF. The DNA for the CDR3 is TGTGCCAGCAGCCCTCGGGACACAAGGACCCTCCACTTT.